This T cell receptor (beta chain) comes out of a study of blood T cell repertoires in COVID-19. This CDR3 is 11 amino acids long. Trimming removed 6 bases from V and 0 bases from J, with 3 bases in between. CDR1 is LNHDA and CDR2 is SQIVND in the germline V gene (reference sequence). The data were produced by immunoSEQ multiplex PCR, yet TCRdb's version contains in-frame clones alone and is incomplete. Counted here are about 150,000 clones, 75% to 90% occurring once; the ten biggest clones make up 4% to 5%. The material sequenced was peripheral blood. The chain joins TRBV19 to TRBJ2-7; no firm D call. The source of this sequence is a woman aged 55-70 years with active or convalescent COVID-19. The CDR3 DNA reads TGTGCCAGTAGCGGCTCCTACGAGCAGTACTTC. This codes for CASSGSYEQYF. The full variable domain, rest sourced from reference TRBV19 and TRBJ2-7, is DGGITQSPKYLFRKEGQNVTLSCEQNLNHDAMYWYRQDPGQGLRLIYYSQIVNDFQKGDIAEGYSVSREKKESFPLTVTSAQKNPTAFYLCASSGSYEQYFGPGTRLTVT.